This TCR beta chain was identified during a study of blood T cells in healthy people across ages. Looking at the study overall: In model experiments, template switching was able to capture about one barcoded beta molecule for every two T cells that were present.

This clonotype turned up a few times. Germline V gene data show CDR1 as MNHEY and CDR2 as SMNVEV (reference sequence). The trim removed 11 bases at V and 4 bases at J, leaving 14 bases unmatched. CDR3 length: 14 residues. The authors ran a second PCR of about 7 to 11 cycles using a sample-barcoded 5' primer and a J-beta primer mix. TCRdb re-analysed the 5' RACE reads in MiXCR, keeping a single row per CDR3 protein. The sample lists about 1 million distinct CDR3 sequences, 45% occurring once. V gene TRBV27 combines with J gene TRBJ2-7; 7 nucleotides match TRBD2. The TCR sequence derives from a woman aged 60-70 years in good health. Material for sequencing was blood. CDR3 in DNA: TGTGCCTCCCAACGGTCGGGAGGCGCTTACGAGCAGTACTTC. It yields the protein CASQRSGGAYEQYF.